A single sample gave rise to the 22 T cell receptor beta chains below, sequenced in a study of T cell responses to AZD1222 COVID-19 vaccine. Sequencing was performed with immunoSEQ multiplex PCR; in TCRdb, only in-frame clones are kept and a portion is missing. The table lists around 96,000 clones, 70% to 90% of them singletons. The specimen was peripheral blood, collected on day 0 of AZD1222 vaccination. These receptors all come from an adult in good health.

V and J are TRBV6-5 and TRBJ1-1; maybe TRBD1 (5 bases). With 8 bases removed from V and 2 bases from J, the gap between germline ends came to 18 bases. The CDR3 length is 15 residues. In germline, CDR1 is MNHEY, CDR2 SVGAGI. This CDR3 is CASVRTGTFNTEAFF. The CDR3 DNA reads as TGTGCCAGCGTAAGAACCGGGACCTTTAACACTGAAGCTTTCTTT.

This chain joins TRBV11-2 and TRBJ2-7, with D perhaps matching TRBD1 (5 bases). Germline CDR1 is SGHAT and CDR2 is FQNNGV. V lost 3 bases and J 6 bases, leaving 15 bases between the germline ends. The CDR3 sequence is 14 residues long. CDR3 DNA sequence: TGTGCCAGCAGCTTGTGGCAGGGCGGAATCGAGCAGTACTTC. Residues: CASSLWQGGIEQYF.

CDR3 protein: CAWSVGGGRGTEAFF. CDR3 nucleotide sequence: TGTGCCTGGAGTGTAGGCGGCGGGCGGGGAACTGAAGCTTTCTTT. V usage is TRBV30 and J usage is TRBJ1-1, with D unresolved. This CDR3 is 15 amino acids long. Trimming stripped 0 bases from V and 5 bases from J, with 16 bases between. Looked up from germline, CDR1 is GTSNPN and CDR2 is SVGIG (reference sequence).

This rearrangement joins TRBV11-3 to TRBJ2-1; D remains unclear. V gave up 0 bases and J gave up 9 bases, with 9 bases separating them. CDR3 length: 13 residues. CDR1 SGHNT and CDR2 YENEEA come from the germline V gene. This CDR3 is CASSLEYRSEQFF. In DNA form, the CDR3 reads TGTGCCAGCAGCTTAGAATATAGGAGTGAGCAGTTCTTC.

The rearrangement joins TRBV6-1 to TRBJ2-3; possibly TRBD2 for D (7 bases). V lost 1 base, J lost 4 bases, and 12 bases lay in between. Germline V CDR1 and CDR2: MNHNS, SASEGT. The CDR3 extends over 15 amino acids. CDR3 loop: CASSEGWGGPDTQYF. The CDR3 region has the DNA TGTGCCAGCAGTGAAGGGTGGGGGGGCCCAGATACGCAGTATTTT.

The count of this clone is one. In DNA, the CDR3 is TGTGCCACCTCAATCCGGGGAGCAGGGGGCGGATCAGAGACCCAGTACTTC. This sequence encodes CATSIRGAGGGSETQYF. The chain has TRBV24-1 and TRBJ2-5, with 8 bases fitting TRBD1. CDR3 length equals 17 residues. V trimming: 9 bases; J trimming: 4 bases; junction bases outside the gene matches: 18. Germline lookup yields CDR1 KGHDR and CDR2 SFDVKD.

V gene TRBV10-3 combines with J gene TRBJ1-1; TRBD1 matches 7 bases. Germline V gives CDR1 ENHRY, CDR2 SYGVKD. Losses at the gene ends were 8 bases for V and 1 base for J; bases not matched to a gene: 7. CDR3 length: 14 amino acids. CDR3 in DNA: TGTGCCATCCAAAAGACAGGGAAGAACACTGAAGCTTTCTTT. It translates to CAIQKTGKNTEAFF.

The chain links TRBV3-1 (or the pseudogene TRBV3-2) to TRBJ2-1; D is undetermined. V lost 1 base to trimming and J lost 9 bases, with 22 bases between them. CDR3 length: 17 amino acids. Germline V gives CDR1 LGHDT, CDR2 YNNKEL (reference sequence). CDR3 bases: TGTGCCAGCAGCCAAGTAATAGGGAAAACCCTTCCGAGTGAGCAGTTCTTC. It encodes CASSQVIGKTLPSEQFF.

This chain's CDR3 is CASSPEGWEQFF. The CDR3 coding sequence is TGTGCCAGCTCACCCGAGGGGTGGGAGCAGTTCTTC. This rearrangement joins TRBV18 to TRBJ2-1, with D perhaps matching TRBD1 or TRBD2 (5 bases each). There are 12 residues in the CDR3. CDR1 is KGHSH, CDR2 LQKENI, per germline. Between the trimmed V and J ends, which lost 3 bases and 10 bases, there was a span of 10 bases.

The chain employs TRBV27 and TRBJ2-2; 8 bases agree with TRBD1. Germline assignment: CDR1 MNHEY and CDR2 SMNVEV (reference sequence). The V gene end was trimmed by 4 bases and the J gene end by 6 bases; junction bases not matched to a gene: 19. This CDR3 spans 19 amino acids. The CDR3 protein is CASSSGGITLGQVSGELFF. The CDR3 DNA reads TGTGCCAGCAGTTCAGGGGGTATCACTCTGGGACAGGTGTCCGGGGAGCTGTTTTTT.

CDR3 protein: CASSSPVLGQETQYF. In DNA, the CDR3 is TGCGCCAGCAGCTCCCCAGTGTTGGGTCAAGAGACCCAGTACTTC. This rearrangement joins TRBV5-1 to TRBJ2-5; no clear D. The CDR3 has 15 amino acids. Germline values: CDR1 SGHRS, CDR2 YFSETQ. Trimming removed 3 bases from V and 2 bases from J, with 14 bases in between.

The chain is built from TRBV5-1 and TRBJ1-5; D perhaps matches TRBD1 (5 bases). This CDR3 has 13 amino acids. Trimming removed 0 bases from V and 7 bases from J, with 8 bases in between. Per the germline V gene, CDR1 is SGHRS and CDR2 is YFSETQ. CDR3 protein: CASSLASGQPQHF. As DNA, the CDR3 is TGCGCCAGCAGCTTGGCGTCAGGGCAGCCCCAGCATTTT.

The V and J genes are TRBV7-9 and TRBJ2-1, with 11 bases lining up with TRBD2. Per the germline V gene, CDR1 is SEHNR and CDR2 is FQNEAQ (reference sequence). CDR3 length equals 15 residues. Trimming removed 4 bases from V and 4 bases from J; junction bases left unmatched: 3. Here the CDR3 DNA reads TGTGCCAGCAGCTCCCCTAGCGGGGGGTACAATGAGCAGTTCTTC. The encoded protein is CASSSPSGGYNEQFF.

This chain joins TRBV7-2 and TRBJ1-6; D is possibly TRBD1 (6 bases). Trimming cost V 0 bases and J 0 bases, with 15 bases left between them. Germline V lookup: CDR1 SGHTA, CDR2 FQGNSA. The CDR3 is 19 amino acids. The CDR3 here is CASSLAGAATSSYNSPLHF. The CDR3 region has the DNA TGTGCCAGCAGCTTAGCGGGGGCAGCCACAAGCTCCTATAATTCACCCCTCCACTTT. Based on the CDR3 plus reference TRBV7-2 and TRBJ1-6, the full variable domain is GAGVSQSPSNKVTEKGKDVELRCDPISGHTALYWYRQSLGQGLEFLIYFQGNSAPDKSGLPSDRFSAERTGGSVSTLTIQRTQQEDSAVYLCASSLAGAATSSYNSPLHFGNGTRLTVT.

This clone was detected a few times. The chain uses TRBV19 and TRBJ2-2; the D gene could be TRBD1 or TRBD2 (6 bases each). Trimming took off 7 bases at V and 6 bases at J, with 15 bases between the two ends. CDR3 length equals 14 residues. Germline loops: CDR1 LNHDA, CDR2 SQIVND (reference sequence). CDR3: CASNTGTLSGELFF. CDR3 coding DNA: TGTGCCAGTAACACAGGGACTCTCTCCGGGGAGCTGTTTTTT.

The chain uses TRBV19 and TRBJ1-5, with 8 nucleotides matching TRBD1. Per the germline V gene, CDR1 is LNHDA and CDR2 is SQIVND (reference sequence). The CDR3 contains 14 residues. The V gene end was trimmed by 5 bases and the J gene end by 2 bases; junction bases not matched to a gene: 2. CDR3 protein: CASSSDRGNQPQHF. The CDR3 DNA is TGTGCCAGTAGTTCGGACAGGGGCAATCAGCCCCAGCATTTT.

The chain is built from TRBV28 and TRBJ1-1; TRBD1 is a possible D gene (5 bases). Deletions cut 4 bases from V and 2 bases from J, with 17 bases between. The germline V gene encodes CDR1 MDHEN and CDR2 SYDVKM. The CDR3 totals 16 residues. The CDR3 DNA is TGTGCCAGCAGTTGGTACCCCCACAGGATCAACACTGAAGCTTTCTTT. Encoded protein: CASSWYPHRINTEAFF.

This sequence joins TRBV18 and TRBJ2-1; 9 bases are a match to TRBD1. V gave up 7 bases and J gave up 4 bases; unmatched junction bases: 5. Per the germline V gene, CDR1 is KGHSH and CDR2 is LQKENI. This CDR3 comprises 14 residues. CDR3 amino acids: CASLPGQGYNEQFF. The CDR3, as DNA: TGTGCCAGCTTACCGGGACAGGGTTACAATGAGCAGTTCTTC.

The rearrangement uses TRBV7-2 and TRBJ1-5; D remains ambiguous. Germline lookup yields CDR1 SGHTA and CDR2 FQGNSA. The CDR3 length is 14 residues. V shed 0 bases and J shed 9 bases, with 12 bases lying between them. DNA of the CDR3: TGTGCCAGCAGCTTAGCGCCGGACGGGTGGCCCCAGCATTTT. It translates to CASSLAPDGWPQHF.

This clone was recorded once. The J gene is TRBJ1-1, the V gene TRBV3-1 (or the pseudogene TRBV3-2); TRBD1 might be the D (5 bases). CDR1 is LGHDT and CDR2 is YNNKEL in the germline V gene (reference sequence). V lost 3 bases and J lost 8, with 10 bases in between. The CDR3 is made up of 12 amino acids. The CDR3 bases are TGTGCCAGCAGCCAGGGGGGAGGGGAAGCTTTCTTT. This sequence encodes CASSQGGGEAFF.

The chain links TRBV6-5 to TRBJ2-1, with D hard to call. CDR1 and CDR2 from the germline V gene are MNHEY and SVGAGI. V lost 2 bases, J lost 7 bases, and 15 bases lay in between. The CDR3 length is 15 residues. CDR3 coding DNA: TGTGCCAGCAGTTACGGGTCTAGTGCTGGGAATGAGCAGTTCTTC. The encoded protein is CASSYGSSAGNEQFF.

This clone was counted a few times. V and J are TRBV2 and TRBJ2-3, with TRBD2 identical over 7 bases. Trimming at V came to 7 bases and at J to 3 bases, leaving 4 bases not matched to a gene. The length of the CDR3 is 13 residues. The germline V gene encodes CDR1 SNHLY and CDR2 FYNNEI. This CDR3 is CASTSSGTDTQYF. CDR3 sequence (DNA): TGTGCCAGCACATCTAGCGGAACAGATACGCAGTATTTT.